These 2 T cell receptor beta chains originate from one sample sequenced in a study of T cell changes during pregnancy in multiple sclerosis. Libraries were prepared by immunoSEQ multiplex PCR; TCRdb keeps only in-frame clonotypes and omits some of them. The data show approximately 60,000 clones, about 92% seen once. The sample in question was peripheral blood, obtained in the third trimester of pregnancy. These receptors were taken from a female donor in good health, enrolled as a control in a pregnancy study.

This rearrangement joins TRBV28 to TRBJ1-4, with 9 nucleotides matching TRBD1. The V gene end was trimmed by 7 bases and the J gene end by 0 bases; junction bases not matched to a gene: 9. This CDR3 region has 17 residues. Germline assignment: CDR1 MDHEN and CDR2 SYDVKM. CDR3 sequence reads: CASTTQRQGATNEKLFF. The CDR3 nucleotides read TGTGCCAGCACCACGCAGCGACAGGGGGCAACTAATGAAAAACTGTTTTTT. The variable domain in full, completed from reference TRBV28 and TRBJ1-4, reads DVKVTQSSRYLVKRTGEKVFLECVQDMDHENMFWYRQDPGLGLRLIYFSYDVKMKEKGDIPEGYSVSREKKERFSLILESASTNQTSMYLCASTTQRQGATNEKLFFGSGTQLSVL.

This clone has a handful of counts. The chain uses TRBV19 and TRBJ1-6; maybe TRBD1 (6 bases). Germline CDR1 LNHDA, CDR2 SQIVND (reference sequence). V was cut by 7 bases and J by 11 bases, with 12 bases left in between. CDR3 size: 12 residues. This chain's CDR3 is CASTNHRAPLHF. In nucleotides, the CDR3 is TGTGCCAGTACCAATCACAGGGCACCCCTCCACTTT.